The following is a T cell receptor (beta chain) sequence with its context. The antigen is undetermined. J was trimmed by 5 bases and V by 4 bases; bases with no gene match: 9. Germline V gene sequence: CDR1 SGHTS, CDR2 YDEGEE. The CDR3 has 15 amino acids. Generated by immunoSEQ multiplex PCR, the TCRdb table keeps only in-frame clones and is missing some. The top ten clones hold under 2% of a sample with 7,000 to 9,000 clones, 85% to 95% of them seen once. The data were taken from a study of lymphopenia after photon versus proton radiotherapy. Study outcomes and limitations: Proton therapy kept repertoires fairly stable, unlike photons, which gained effector/memory cells. Post-nadir diversity loss with photons came from oligoclonal expansion, particularly CD8+ Temra cells.

Sequencing used peripheral blood, obtained from a patient treated with photon-based radiotherapy. The V call is TRBV5-8, the J call TRBJ2-5; 9 bases fit TRBD2. The source is a woman in her fifties or sixties with cholangiocarcinoma. CDR3 sequence: CASSQAAGGRETQYF. The CDR3 coding sequence is TGTGCCAGCAGCCAGGCAGCGGGGGGAAGGGAGACCCAGTACTTC.